The rows below give T cell receptor beta chains drawn from one sample of a study of post-analysis software for immune sequencing data. TCRdb reprocessed the PCR reads with MiXCR, giving one entry per CDR3 protein. Of roughly 670,000 distinct CDR3 sequences detected, 55% to 70% appear once; the ten largest clones hold around 11%. Source material: blood. The origin of the receptors is a girl aged 2-10 years with multiple sclerosis. Both conserved end residues are part of each CDR3. A D gene is named only where the DNA matches it firmly. Clone size is not always given. Where it is, it says once, few, many or a class for expanded clones.

TRBV28	TRBJ2-5	14	few	-	CASSLYTGQETQYF	TGTGCCAGCAGTTTATACACAGGGCAAGAGACCCAGTACTTC
TRBV24-1	TRBJ1-4	15	-	TRBD1	CATSDPGTGDEKLFF	TGTGCCACCAGTGACCCCGGGACAGGGGACGAAAAACTGTTTTTT
TRBV6-1	TRBJ2-7	11	once	-	CASVRDDEQYF	TGTGCCAGCGTCCGGGACGACGAGCAGTACTTC
TRBV18	TRBJ2-3	15	-	-	CASSPLSGQTDTQYF	TGTGCCAGCTCACCCCTGAGCGGGCAGACAGATACGCAGTATTTT
TRBV29-1	TRBJ2-3	15	-	TRBD2	CSVGPGTRSTDTQYF	TGCAGCGTTGGCCCCGGGACTAGAAGTACAGATACGCAGTATTTT
TRBV7-2	TRBJ2-5	15	few	-	CASSLLASAQETQYF	TGTGCCAGCAGCTTACTCGCTAGCGCCCAAGAGACCCAGTACTTC
TRBV12-3/TRBV12-4	TRBJ1-5	16	-	-	CASSAQGWGAGQPQHF	TGTGCCAGCAGTGCTCAGGGATGGGGTGCAGGGCAGCCCCAGCATTTT
TRBV5-1	TRBJ2-1	16	-	-	CASSLAAGPSFNEQFF	TGCGCCAGCAGCTTGGCCGCGGGACCGTCTTTCAATGAGCAGTTCTTC
TRBV29-1	TRBJ2-1	14	-	TRBD2	CSVEGVAGDNEQFF	TGCAGCGTTGAGGGGGTAGCGGGAGACAATGAGCAGTTCTTC
TRBV6-2/TRBV6-3	TRBJ1-5	15	once	-	CASSTGTYSNQPQHF	TGTGCCAGCAGCACCGGGACTTATAGCAATCAGCCCCAGCATTTT
TRBV7-2	TRBJ1-2	16	-	-	CASSLDRDLGSYGYTF	TGTGCCAGCAGCTTAGACAGGGACCTGGGTAGCTATGGCTACACCTTC
TRBV4-1	TRBJ2-3	12	few	-	CASSQSSDTQYF	TGCGCCAGCAGCCAAAGCTCAGATACGCAGTATTTT
TRBV6-5	TRBJ2-4	13	few	-	CASSYSMGDIQYF	TGTGCCAGCAGTTACTCGATGGGGGACATTCAGTACTTC
TRBV6-4	TRBJ2-3	16	-	TRBD1	CASSDSDRGRTDTQYF	TGTGCCAGCAGTGACTCGGACAGGGGGCGCACAGATACGCAGTATTTT
TRBV6-6	TRBJ2-7	12	-	-	CASSYGAGEQYF	TGTGCCAGCAGTTACGGAGCTGGGGAGCAGTACTTC
TRBV20-1	TRBJ1-2	13	-	-	CSARAPGDHGYTF	TGCAGTGCTAGAGCCCCAGGGGACCATGGCTACACCTTC
TRBV15	TRBJ2-7	22	-	TRBD2	CATSRGGTSGTVFPPINYEQYF	TGTGCCACCAGCAGAGGAGGGACTAGCGGGACCGTATTCCCACCGATAAATTACGAGCAGTACTTC
TRBV18	TRBJ2-3	18	-	TRBD2	CASSPMGVAGGSTDTQYF	TGTGCCAGCTCACCAATGGGAGTAGCGGGGGGATCTACAGATACGCAGTATTTT
TRBV29-1	TRBJ1-2	12	-	-	CSVDPAGGGYTF	TGCAGCGTTGACCCCGCAGGCGGTGGCTACACCTTC
TRBV11-2	TRBJ2-1	12	few	-	CASSFQGDPQFF	TGTGCCAGCAGCTTTCAGGGTGACCCACAGTTCTTC
TRBV5-6	TRBJ2-3	14	few	-	CASSLPGRTDTQYF	TGTGCCAGCAGCTTGCCCGGGCGCACAGATACGCAGTATTTT
TRBV7-2	TRBJ2-4	11	-	-	CAEDGGGIQYF	TGTGCCGAGGACGGGGGAGGCATTCAGTACTTC
TRBV27	TRBJ2-4	13	few	TRBD2	CASRSGLEDIQYF	TGTGCCAGCAGATCGGGACTAGAGGACATTCAGTACTTC
TRBV2	TRBJ1-5	13	-	-	CASSGGGEVPQHF	TGTGCCAGCAGTGGGGGCGGAGAGGTACCCCAGCATTTT
TRBV12-3/TRBV12-4	TRBJ2-4	15	-	-	CARSTEYLAKNIQYF	TGTGCCAGGAGCACAGAATATCTAGCCAAAAACATTCAGTACTTC
TRBV20-1	TRBJ2-1	14	few	TRBD1	CSAKSGTGYNEQFF	TGCAGTGCTAAGTCCGGGACAGGGTACAATGAGCAGTTCTTC
TRBV9	TRBJ1-2	15	-	TRBD1	CASSTTGTGFRDYTF	TGTGCCAGCAGCACCACCGGGACAGGGTTTAGGGACTACACCTTC
TRBV3-1	TRBJ2-5	16	few	TRBD2	CASSQVRGGFQETQYF	TGTGCCAGCAGCCAAGTTCGGGGGGGATTCCAAGAGACCCAGTACTTC
TRBV6-2/TRBV6-3	TRBJ2-1	18	-	TRBD2	CASSYSPLLAGVGNEQFF	TGTGCCAGCAGTTACTCCCCCTTACTAGCGGGGGTGGGGAATGAGCAGTTCTTC
TRBV5-6	TRBJ1-2	13	-	TRBD1	CASRSDRGVGYTF	TGTGCCAGCAGATCTGACAGGGGGGTTGGCTACACCTTC
TRBV6-6	TRBJ1-6	15	-	TRBD1	CASSYPDRGDSPLHF	TGTGCCAGCAGTTACCCAGACAGGGGCGATTCACCCCTCCACTTT
TRBV5-1	TRBJ2-1	14	few	TRBD2	CASSSRRGENEQFF	TGCGCCAGCAGCTCGCGGCGGGGGGAAAATGAGCAGTTCTTC
TRBV5-1	TRBJ2-1	15	many	TRBD1	CASSLGQGEDNEQFF	TGCGCCAGCAGCTTGGGACAGGGAGAAGACAATGAGCAGTTCTTC
TRBV5-6	TRBJ2-7	18	few	TRBD2	CASSLAGLAGVLSYEQYF	TGTGCCAGCAGCTTGGCTGGGCTAGCGGGAGTTTTATCCTACGAGCAGTACTTC
TRBV12-5	TRBJ2-3	15	-	TRBD2	CASASGSGSSDTQYF	TGTGCTAGTGCCTCGGGTAGCGGGAGTTCCGATACGCAGTATTTT
TRBV5-4	TRBJ2-3	15	-	-	CASSNRVGDTDTQYF	TGTGCCAGCAGCAACAGGGTAGGGGACACAGATACGCAGTATTTT
TRBV11-3	TRBJ2-5	13	-	-	CASSLVRGETQYF	TGTGCCAGCAGCTTGGTCAGGGGAGAGACCCAGTACTTC
TRBV7-2	TRBJ1-2	13	-	TRBD1	CASRSDRVDDYTF	TGTGCCAGCAGATCCGACAGGGTAGATGACTACACCTTC
TRBV4-3	TRBJ2-4	14	-	-	CASSQEGRGGTQYF	TGCGCCAGCAGCCAAGAGGGACGGGGCGGGACTCAGTACTTC
TRBV24-1	TRBJ2-5	21	-	TRBD2	CATSDFDWLAGGPTGQETQYF	TGTGCCACCAGTGATTTTGATTGGCTAGCGGGAGGTCCCACAGGGCAAGAGACCCAGTACTTC
TRBV5-5	TRBJ2-7	12	-	-	CASSLGYREQYF	TGTGCCAGCAGCCTGGGTTATCGGGAGCAGTACTTC
TRBV6-5	TRBJ2-4	13	few	-	CASSYPQGNIQYF	TGTGCCAGCAGTTACCCGCAGGGCAACATTCAGTACTTC
TRBV14	TRBJ1-2	15	-	-	CASSLDGKLNYGYTF	TGTGCCAGCAGCCTAGACGGGAAACTTAACTATGGCTACACCTTC
TRBV10-3	TRBJ2-7	12	once	-	CAITDYWDEQYF	TGTGCCATTACGGACTATTGGGACGAGCAGTACTTC
TRBV7-9	TRBJ2-3	14	once	TRBD1	CASSSMGQGDTQYF	TGTGCCAGCAGCTCCATGGGACAGGGAGATACGCAGTATTTT
TRBV6-5	TRBJ2-7	16	-	TRBD1	CASTPYSGGDSYEQYF	TGTGCCAGCACCCCCTACTCAGGGGGAGATTCATACGAGCAGTACTTC
TRBV4-1	TRBJ2-5	15	few	-	CASSQIPRREETQYF	TGCGCCAGCAGCCAAATTCCCAGGCGAGAAGAGACCCAGTACTTC
TRBV20-1	TRBJ2-5	16	-	TRBD1	CSATEGPGGPQETQYF	TGCAGTGCAACCGAAGGGCCAGGGGGCCCTCAAGAGACCCAGTACTTC
TRBV5-1	TRBJ2-3	14	-	-	CASSLRQVGDTQYF	TGCGCCAGCAGCTTGCGCCAGGTCGGGGATACGCAGTATTTT
TRBV7-2	TRBJ2-2	20	-	-	CASRRNAAGAATANTGELFF	TGTGCCAGCAGACGCAACGCAGCCGGAGCCGCGACAGCGAACACCGGGGAGCTGTTTTTT
TRBV2	TRBJ2-3	15	-	TRBD2	CASSEGGSITDTQYF	TGTGCCAGCAGTGAAGGCGGGAGTATCACAGATACGCAGTATTTT
TRBV3-1	TRBJ2-1	15	-	-	CASSQDPQGVNEQFF	TGTGCCAGCAGCCAAGATCCACAGGGAGTAAATGAGCAGTTCTTC
TRBV20-1	TRBJ2-1	13	-	-	CSASSTLEGEQFF	TGCAGTGCTAGCTCGACCCTTGAGGGTGAGCAGTTCTTC
TRBV20-1	TRBJ2-5	14	-	TRBD2	CSAPPGLAQETQYF	TGCAGTGCTCCCCCGGGACTAGCACAAGAGACCCAGTACTTC
TRBV12-3/TRBV12-4	TRBJ2-7	13	-	TRBD1	CASDSTGSYEQYF	TGTGCCAGCGACTCGACAGGGTCTTACGAGCAGTACTTC
TRBV12-3/TRBV12-4	TRBJ1-2	15	-	-	CASSPSGQVTYGYTF	TGTGCCAGCAGCCCGTCGGGACAAGTAACCTATGGCTACACCTTC
TRBV29-1	TRBJ2-3	15	-	TRBD2	CSVRTSGARGGTQYF	TGCAGCGTCCGGACTAGCGGGGCCCGCGGGGGTACGCAGTATTTT
TRBV21-1	TRBJ2-5	18	-	-	CASSKKESFGEGVKTQYF	TGTGCCAGCAGCAAAAAGGAGAGCTTTGGAGAGGGGGTAAAGACCCAGTACTTC
TRBV5-1	TRBJ2-1	17	-	TRBD2	CASSGTTYSGSYNEQFF	TGCGCCAGCAGCGGGACTACCTATTCCGGGTCCTACAATGAGCAGTTCTTC